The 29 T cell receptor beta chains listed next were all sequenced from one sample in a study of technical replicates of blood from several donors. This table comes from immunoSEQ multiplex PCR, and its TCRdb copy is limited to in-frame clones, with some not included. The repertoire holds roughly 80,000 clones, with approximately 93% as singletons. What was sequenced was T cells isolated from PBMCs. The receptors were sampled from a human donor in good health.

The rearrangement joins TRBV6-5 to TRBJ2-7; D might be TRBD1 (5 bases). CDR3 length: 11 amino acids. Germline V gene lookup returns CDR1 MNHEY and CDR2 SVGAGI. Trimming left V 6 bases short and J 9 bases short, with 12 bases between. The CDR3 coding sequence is TGTGCCAGCAGGCAGGGTACGGGGCAGTACTTC. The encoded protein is CASRQGTGQYF.

CDR3 bases: TGCGCCAGCAGCCAAGCTTCTAGCGGACACTACAATGAGCAGTTCTTC. This translates into CASSQASSGHYNEQFF. This rearrangement joins TRBV4-1 to TRBJ2-1; 7 bases align to TRBD2. Germline V gene data show CDR1 as MGHRA and CDR2 as YSYEKL. Unmatched junction bases numbered 6, after V lost 1 base and J lost 3 bases. CDR3 length: 16 residues.

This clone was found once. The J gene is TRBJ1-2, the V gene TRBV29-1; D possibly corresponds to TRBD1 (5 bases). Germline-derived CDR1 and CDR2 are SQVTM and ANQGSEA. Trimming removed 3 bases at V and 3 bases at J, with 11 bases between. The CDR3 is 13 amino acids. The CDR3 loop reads CSVDETVYYGYTF. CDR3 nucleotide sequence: TGCAGCGTTGATGAGACAGTATACTATGGCTACACCTTC.

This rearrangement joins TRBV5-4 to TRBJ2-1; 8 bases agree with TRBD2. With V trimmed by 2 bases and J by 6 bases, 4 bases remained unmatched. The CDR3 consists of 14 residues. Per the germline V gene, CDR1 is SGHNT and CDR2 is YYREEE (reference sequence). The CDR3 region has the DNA TGTGCCAGCAGCTTTAGAGCGGGAGCCAATGAGCAGTTCTTC. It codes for CASSFRAGANEQFF.

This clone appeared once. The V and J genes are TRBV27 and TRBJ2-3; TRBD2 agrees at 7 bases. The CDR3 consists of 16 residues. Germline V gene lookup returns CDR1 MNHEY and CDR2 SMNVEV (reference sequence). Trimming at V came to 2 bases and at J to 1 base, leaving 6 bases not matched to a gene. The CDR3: CASSLGWRERTDTQYF. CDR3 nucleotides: TGTGCCAGCAGTTTAGGATGGCGGGAGCGCACAGATACGCAGTATTTT.

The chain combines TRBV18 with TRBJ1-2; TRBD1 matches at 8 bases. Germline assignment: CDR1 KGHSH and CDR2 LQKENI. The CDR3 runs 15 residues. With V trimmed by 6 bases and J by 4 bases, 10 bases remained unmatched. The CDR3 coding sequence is TGTGCCAGCTCTCCCCAGGGGGCACCCCTCTATGGCTACACCTTC. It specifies CASSPQGAPLYGYTF.

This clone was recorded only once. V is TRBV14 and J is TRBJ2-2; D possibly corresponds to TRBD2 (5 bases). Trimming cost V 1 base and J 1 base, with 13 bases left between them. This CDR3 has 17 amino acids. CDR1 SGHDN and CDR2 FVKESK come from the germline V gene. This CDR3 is CASSQGGRGWNTGELFF. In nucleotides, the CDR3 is TGTGCCAGCAGCCAAGGTGGACGGGGATGGAACACCGGGGAGCTGTTTTTT.

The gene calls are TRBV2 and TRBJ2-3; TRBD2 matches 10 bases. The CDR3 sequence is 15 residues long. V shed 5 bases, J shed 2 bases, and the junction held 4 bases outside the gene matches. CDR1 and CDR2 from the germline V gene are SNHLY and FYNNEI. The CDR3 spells CASSTLAGVTDTQYF. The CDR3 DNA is TGTGCCAGCAGTACTCTAGCGGGAGTCACAGATACGCAGTATTTT.

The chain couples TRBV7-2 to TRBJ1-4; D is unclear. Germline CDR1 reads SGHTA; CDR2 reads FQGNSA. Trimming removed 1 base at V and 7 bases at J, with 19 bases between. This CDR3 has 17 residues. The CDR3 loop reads CASSLEVGQAATEKLFF. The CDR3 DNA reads TGTGCCAGCAGCTTAGAAGTCGGCCAGGCTGCTACTGAAAAACTGTTTTTT. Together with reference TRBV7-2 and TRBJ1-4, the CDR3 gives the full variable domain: GAGVSQSPSNKVTEKGKDVELRCDPISGHTALYWYRQSLGQGLEFLIYFQGNSAPDKSGLPSDRFSAERTGGSVSTLTIQRTQQEDSAVYLCASSLEVGQAATEKLFFGSGTQLSVL.

The CDR3 is CASSPRTGRSDTQYF. The CDR3 DNA sequence: TGTGCCAGCAGTCCGAGGACAGGTCGATCAGATACGCAGTATTTT. This chain joins TRBV28 and TRBJ2-3; 7 bases align to TRBD1. CDR3 length equals 15 residues. Germline V CDR1 and CDR2: MDHEN, SYDVKM. Germline trimming cut 5 bases from V and 4 bases from J; bases unmatched to any gene: 9.

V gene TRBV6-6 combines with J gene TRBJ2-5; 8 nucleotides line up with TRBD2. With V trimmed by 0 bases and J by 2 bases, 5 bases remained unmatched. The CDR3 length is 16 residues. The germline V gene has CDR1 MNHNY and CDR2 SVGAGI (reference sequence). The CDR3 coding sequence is TGTGCCAGCAGTTACTCTAGCGGGGCCCTACAAGAGACCCAGTACTTC. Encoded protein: CASSYSSGALQETQYF.

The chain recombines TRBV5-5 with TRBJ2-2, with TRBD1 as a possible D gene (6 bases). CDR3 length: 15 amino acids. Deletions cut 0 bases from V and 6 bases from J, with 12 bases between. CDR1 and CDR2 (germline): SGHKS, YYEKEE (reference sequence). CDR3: CASSLGLGHSGELFF. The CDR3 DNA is TGTGCCAGCAGCTTGGGGTTGGGACATTCCGGGGAGCTGTTTTTT.

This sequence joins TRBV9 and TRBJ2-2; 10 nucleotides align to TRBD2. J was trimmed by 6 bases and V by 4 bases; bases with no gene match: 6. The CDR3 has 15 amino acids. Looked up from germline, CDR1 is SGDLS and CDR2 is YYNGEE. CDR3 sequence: CASSQAGGVAGELFF. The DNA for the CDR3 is TGTGCCAGCAGCCAAGCGGGAGGGGTTGCCGGGGAGCTGTTTTTT.

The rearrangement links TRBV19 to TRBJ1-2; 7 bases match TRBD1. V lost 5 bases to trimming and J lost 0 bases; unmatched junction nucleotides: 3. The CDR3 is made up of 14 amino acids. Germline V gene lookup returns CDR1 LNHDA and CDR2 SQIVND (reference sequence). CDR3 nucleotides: TGTGCCAGTAGTCTTGACAGGGCTAACTATGGCTACACCTTC. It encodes CASSLDRANYGYTF.

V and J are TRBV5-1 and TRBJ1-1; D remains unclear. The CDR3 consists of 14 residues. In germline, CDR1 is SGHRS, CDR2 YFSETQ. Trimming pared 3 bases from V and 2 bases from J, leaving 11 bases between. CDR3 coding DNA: TGCGCCAGCAGCTCTCTTAATCTAAACACTGAAGCTTTCTTT. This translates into CASSSLNLNTEAFF.

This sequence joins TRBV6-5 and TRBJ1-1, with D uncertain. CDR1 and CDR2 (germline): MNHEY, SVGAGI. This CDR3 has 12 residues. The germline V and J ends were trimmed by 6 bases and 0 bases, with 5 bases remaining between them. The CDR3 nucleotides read TGTGCCAGCAGCCGGGTGAACACTGAAGCTTTCTTT. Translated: CASSRVNTEAFF.

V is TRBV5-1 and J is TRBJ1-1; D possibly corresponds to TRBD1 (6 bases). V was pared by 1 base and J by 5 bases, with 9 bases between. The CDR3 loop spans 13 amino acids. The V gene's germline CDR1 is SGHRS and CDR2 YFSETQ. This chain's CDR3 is CASSLLGGTEAFF. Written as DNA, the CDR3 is TGCGCCAGCAGCTTGTTAGGGGGAACTGAAGCTTTCTTT.

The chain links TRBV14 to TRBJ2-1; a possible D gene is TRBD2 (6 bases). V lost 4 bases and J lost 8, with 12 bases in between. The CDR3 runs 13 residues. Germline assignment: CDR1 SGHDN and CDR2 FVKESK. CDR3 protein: CASSLVWGDEQFF. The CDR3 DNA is TGTGCCAGCAGCCTCGTGTGGGGGGATGAGCAGTTCTTC.

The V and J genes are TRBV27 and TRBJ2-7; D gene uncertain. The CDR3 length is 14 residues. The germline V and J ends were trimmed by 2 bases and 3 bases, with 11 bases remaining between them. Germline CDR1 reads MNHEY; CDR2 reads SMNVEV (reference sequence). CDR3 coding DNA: TGTGCCAGCAGTTTAACCCCACAGAGCTACGAGCAGTACTTC. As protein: CASSLTPQSYEQYF.

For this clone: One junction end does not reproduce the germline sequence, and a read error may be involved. This CDR3 reads CASSSGMNTEAFF. CDR3 bases: TGTGCTAGCAGCTCAGGAATGAACACTGAAGCTTTCTTT. J is TRBJ1-1 and V is TRBV7-7; D not resolved. The CDR3 runs to 13 residues. CDR1 SSHAT and CDR2 FNYEAQ come from the germline V gene (reference sequence).

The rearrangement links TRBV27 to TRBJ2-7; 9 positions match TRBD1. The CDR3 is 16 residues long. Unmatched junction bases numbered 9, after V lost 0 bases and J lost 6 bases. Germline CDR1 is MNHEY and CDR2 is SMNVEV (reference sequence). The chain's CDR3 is CASSLSAGTGKSEQYF. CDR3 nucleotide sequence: TGTGCCAGCAGTTTATCAGCAGGGACAGGGAAATCCGAGCAGTACTTC.

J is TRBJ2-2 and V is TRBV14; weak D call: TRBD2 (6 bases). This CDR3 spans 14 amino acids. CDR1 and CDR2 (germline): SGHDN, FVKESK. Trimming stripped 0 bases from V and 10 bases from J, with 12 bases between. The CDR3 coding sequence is TGTGCCAGCAGCCAAGAACGGGAGCACGAGGAGCTGTTTTTT. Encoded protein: CASSQEREHEELFF. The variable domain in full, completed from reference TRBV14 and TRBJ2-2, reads EAGVTQFPSHSVIEKGQTVTLRCDPISGHDNLYWYRRVMGKEIKFLLHFVKESKQDESGMPNNRFLAERTGGTYSTLKVQPAELEDSGVYFCASSQEREHEELFFGEGSRLTVL.

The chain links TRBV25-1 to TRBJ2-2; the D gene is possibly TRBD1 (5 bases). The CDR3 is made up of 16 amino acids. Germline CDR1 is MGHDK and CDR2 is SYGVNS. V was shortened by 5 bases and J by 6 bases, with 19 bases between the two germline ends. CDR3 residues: CASSQRVSGIAGELFF. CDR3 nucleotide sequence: TGTGCCAGCAGTCAGCGAGTTTCAGGGATTGCCGGGGAGCTGTTTTTT. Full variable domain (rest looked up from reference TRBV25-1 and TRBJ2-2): EADIYQTPRYLVIGTGKKITLECSQTMGHDKMYWYQQDPGMELHLIHYSYGVNSTEKGDLSSESTVSRIRTEHFPLTLESARPSHTSQYLCASSQRVSGIAGELFFGEGSRLTVL.

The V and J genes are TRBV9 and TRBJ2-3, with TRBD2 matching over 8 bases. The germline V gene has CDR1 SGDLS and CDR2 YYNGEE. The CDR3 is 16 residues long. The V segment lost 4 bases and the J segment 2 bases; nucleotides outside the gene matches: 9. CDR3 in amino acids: CASSTQTGGTTDTQYF. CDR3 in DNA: TGTGCCAGCAGCACCCAGACGGGAGGGACCACAGATACGCAGTATTTT.

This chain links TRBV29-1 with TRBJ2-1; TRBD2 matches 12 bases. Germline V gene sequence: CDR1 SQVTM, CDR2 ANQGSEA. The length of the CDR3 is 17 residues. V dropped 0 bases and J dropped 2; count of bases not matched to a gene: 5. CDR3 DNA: TGCAGCGTTGAAGAGACTAGCGGGAGTTTCCCCTACAATGAGCAGTTCTTC. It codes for CSVEETSGSFPYNEQFF.

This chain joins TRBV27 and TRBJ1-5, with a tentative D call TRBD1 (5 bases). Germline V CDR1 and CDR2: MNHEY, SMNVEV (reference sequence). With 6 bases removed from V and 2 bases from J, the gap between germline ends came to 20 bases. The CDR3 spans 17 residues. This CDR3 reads CASRMRSGWVGNQPQHF. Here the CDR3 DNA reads TGTGCCAGCAGAATGAGGTCAGGGTGGGTCGGCAATCAGCCCCAGCATTTT.

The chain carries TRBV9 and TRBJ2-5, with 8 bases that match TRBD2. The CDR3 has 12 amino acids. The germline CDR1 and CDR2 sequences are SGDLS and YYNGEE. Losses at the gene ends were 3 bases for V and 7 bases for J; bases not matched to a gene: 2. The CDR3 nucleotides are TGTGCCAGCAGCGAGAGCGGGGGGACCCAGTACTTC. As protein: CASSESGGTQYF.

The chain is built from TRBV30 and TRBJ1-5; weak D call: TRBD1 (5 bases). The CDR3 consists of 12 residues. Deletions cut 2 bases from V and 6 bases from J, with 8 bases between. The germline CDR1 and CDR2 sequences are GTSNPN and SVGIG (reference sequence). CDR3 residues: CAWSSQGQPQHF. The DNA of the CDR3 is TGTGCCTGGAGTTCCCAGGGTCAGCCCCAGCATTTT. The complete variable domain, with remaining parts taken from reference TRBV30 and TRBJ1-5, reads SQTIHQWPATLVQPVGSPLSLECTVEGTSNPNLYWYRQAAGRGLQLLFYSVGIGQISSEVPQNLSASRPQDRQFILSSKKLLLSDSGFYLCAWSSQGQPQHFGDGTRLSIL.

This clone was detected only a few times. The CDR3 is CATSREYSNNEKLFF. In DNA, the CDR3 is TGTGCCACCAGCAGAGAATACAGCAATAATGAAAAACTGTTTTTT. V gene TRBV15 combines with J gene TRBJ1-4; D uncertain. V lost 0 bases, J lost 4 bases, and 9 bases lay in between. The CDR3 contains 15 residues. Germline lookup yields CDR1 LNHNV and CDR2 YYDKDF (reference sequence).